This TCR beta chain was sequenced in a study of post-analysis software for immune sequencing data. Study conclusions and caveats: The study found TRBV5-6, TRBV5-1 and TRBV20-1 among five TRBV segments more frequent in patients than controls.

V gave up 0 bases and J gave up 5 bases; unmatched junction bases: 4. Germline V CDR1 and CDR2: MNHEY, SVGAGI. This CDR3 comprises 15 residues. Unique molecular identifiers featured in each of the TCR beta cDNA libraries. TCRdb redid the calling of the PCR reads with MiXCR, one entry per CDR3 protein. The table includes about 560,000 distinct CDR3 sequences, around 47% detected once. Concerning this clonotype: Its specificity is not known.

Source material: blood. This receptor was taken from a girl aged 5-17 years with multiple sclerosis. The chain joins TRBV6-5 to TRBJ1-5; TRBD1 matches at 7 bases. CDR3 coding DNA: TGTGCCAGCAGTTACTCGAATACAGGGGATCAGCCCCAGCATTTT. The encoded protein is CASSYSNTGDQPQHF.